This TCR beta chain was captured in a study of siplizumab effects on memory and regulatory T cells. Of note for this clone: The target antigen is unknown.

Trimming cost V 5 bases and J 8 bases, with 10 bases left between them. The CDR3 extends over 13 amino acids. Germline V gives CDR1 MNHEY, CDR2 SMNVEV (reference sequence). Produced via immunoSEQ multiplex PCR; TCRdb's table is partial and in-frame only. The sample consists of approximately 82,000 clones, roughly 87% of them appearing once. Findings of the study overall: Alloreactive sequences tracing back to unstimulated CD4+ memory cells fell significantly with siplizumab. A major contribution to the alloresponse seemed to be made by naive T cells, which seemed more diverse than memory cells. There was no confirmation of the suppressive function of proliferating Tregs from siplizumab cultures.

The chain is built from TRBV27 and TRBJ1-6; TRBD1 might be the D (5 bases). Material: Tregs sorted from blood. The clonotype originates from a human donor in good health. This chain's CDR3 is CASSRRGDSPLHF. Here the CDR3 DNA reads TGTGCCAGCAGTAGGAGGGGAGATTCACCCCTCCACTTT.